The 28 T cell receptor beta chains reported below all come from one sample, sequenced in a study of human T cells and chemical hapten exposure. Whole blood that had not been fractionated was the source of extracted total RNA. TCRdb analysed the 5' RACE reads with MiXCR anew, one entry per CDR3 protein. The sample yields approximately 140,000 distinct CDR3 sequences, roughly 4% seen once. All receptors come from a female donor in good health.

This clonotype was counted ten times or more. The chain has TRBV27 and TRBJ1-5; unclear D gene. V was cut by 1 base and J by 2 bases, with 12 bases left in between. CDR3 length: 16 residues. CDR1 and CDR2 (germline): MNHEY, SMNVEV (reference sequence). The CDR3 DNA reads as TGTGCCAGCAGTTTATACCCGGGCGCGGGCAATCAGCCCCAGCATTTT. Protein: CASSLYPGAGNQPQHF.

This clonotype was recorded at least ten times. V gene TRBV20-1 combines with J gene TRBJ2-5; the D is unclear. This CDR3 has 12 amino acids. CDR1 DFQATT and CDR2 SNEGSKA come from the germline V gene (reference sequence). Trimming took off 3 bases at V and 0 bases at J, with 5 bases between the two ends. CDR3 bases: TGCAGTGCTAGGGAGCACCAAGAGACCCAGTACTTC. Amino acids: CSAREHQETQYF.

This clonotype was observed at least ten times. The V call is TRBV28, the J call TRBJ1-1; 8 nucleotides agree with TRBD1. Germline-derived CDR1 and CDR2 are MDHEN and SYDVKM. The J segment lost 6 bases and the V segment lost 6 bases, leaving 6 bases of the junction unmatched. The CDR3 spans 13 residues. For the CDR3, the DNA is TGTGCCAGCAGCGGGCAGGGGGCGGCTGAAGCTTTCTTT. Translating gives CASSGQGAAEAFF.

The chain employs TRBV5-1 and TRBJ1-4, with unresolved D. Trimming removed 4 bases from V and 2 bases from J, with 15 bases in between. The length of the CDR3 is 16 residues. CDR1 and CDR2 from the germline V gene are SGHRS and YFSETQ. The CDR3 reads CASSLKPRQTNEKLFF. Written as DNA, the CDR3 is TGCGCCAGCAGCCTGAAGCCCCGGCAGACTAATGAAAAACTGTTTTTT.

This clonotype was detected ten times or more. V usage is TRBV18 and J usage is TRBJ2-3; D possibly uses TRBD1 or TRBD2 (5 bases each). The CDR3 runs to 13 residues. CDR1 is KGHSH and CDR2 is LQKENI in the germline V gene. The V end lost 6 bases, the J end lost 0 bases, and 7 bases lay between the germline ends. The DNA of the CDR3 is TGTGCCAGCTCGGGGGAGAGCACAGATACGCAGTATTTT. It codes for CASSGESTDTQYF.

In this sample, this clonotype turned up a few times. The chain combines TRBV30 with TRBJ1-5, with TRBD1 matching over 7 bases. CDR1 and CDR2 from the germline V gene are GTSNPN and SVGIG (reference sequence). V was pared by 0 bases and J by 3 bases, with 5 bases of the junction left unmatched. The CDR3 is 15 amino acids. The CDR3 region has the DNA TGTGCCTGGAGTGTAAGGGACAGAATCAATCAGCCCCAGCATTTT. The encoded protein is CAWSVRDRINQPQHF.

The chain joins TRBV6-6 to TRBJ2-7; D might be TRBD1 (6 bases). The CDR3 runs 11 residues. V gave up 6 bases and J gave up 7 bases, with 10 bases separating them. Germline lookup yields CDR1 MNHNY and CDR2 SVGAGI (reference sequence). In DNA form, the CDR3 reads TGTGCCAGCAGCTACAGGGAGGAGCAGTACTTC. Translation: CASSYREEQYF.

This clonotype was seen many times. V usage is TRBV5-1 and J usage is TRBJ2-5; D assignment may be TRBD1 or TRBD2 (5 bases each). The germline V gene has CDR1 SGHRS and CDR2 YFSETQ. The CDR3 extends over 13 amino acids. The V gene lost 3 bases and the J gene lost 7 bases, with 13 bases spanning the gap. The DNA for the CDR3 is TGCGCCAGCAGCTGGGGGACCGAAGGGACCCAGTACTTC. The encoded protein is CASSWGTEGTQYF.

A word on this clonotype: Since a much larger clone is just one base distant, this may be a read error. V is TRBV28 and J is TRBJ1-6, with D maybe TRBD1 (5 bases). The length of the CDR3 is 13 residues. Trimming left V 10 bases short and J 15 bases short, with 22 bases between. From germline, CDR1 is MDHEN and CDR2 SYDVKM. CDR3 region: CAIQQEITRILHF. CDR3 DNA sequence: TGTGCCATCCAACAGGAAATTACCCGGATCCTCCACTTT.

This clonotype was recorded at least ten times. This chain connects TRBV5-1 to TRBJ2-3, with 13 bases matching TRBD2. Germline values: CDR1 SGHRS, CDR2 YFSETQ. CDR3 size: 16 residues. The junction had 9 bases not matched to a gene; V was cut back by 6 bases and J by 5 bases. CDR3 sequence reads: CASTLLGTSGEDTQYF. The CDR3 nucleotides read TGCGCCAGCACCCTTCTGGGGACTAGCGGGGAAGATACGCAGTATTTT. The full variable domain, completed using reference TRBV5-1 and TRBJ2-3, is KAGVTQTPRYLIKTRGQQVTLSCSPISGHRSVSWYQQTPGQGLQFLFEYFSETQRNKGNFPGRFSGRQFSNSRSEMNVSTLELGDSALYLCASTLLGTSGEDTQYFGPGTRLTVL.

This clonotype was found many times. The chain is built from TRBV20-1 and TRBJ2-7, with 8 bases matching TRBD1. Germline-derived CDR1 and CDR2 are DFQATT and SNEGSKA (reference sequence). Unmatched junction bases numbered 7, after V lost 5 bases and J lost 4 bases. The CDR3 covers 13 residues. Written as DNA, the CDR3 is TGCAGTGCTCTCGGACAGGGCAATTACGAGCAGTACTTC. Translated, it gives CSALGQGNYEQYF.

This clonotype was detected ten times or more. The chain couples TRBV12-3 or TRBV12-4 to TRBJ2-7; D gene ambiguous. Trimming pared 3 bases from V and 3 bases from J, leaving 9 bases between. There are 13 residues in the CDR3. This CDR3 reads CASSFGQNYEQYF. DNA of the CDR3: TGTGCCAGCAGTTTTGGCCAGAACTACGAGCAGTACTTC.

This clonotype has at least ten counts. The chain links TRBV12-3 or TRBV12-4 to TRBJ1-4; 8 nucleotides agree with TRBD1. The CDR3 loop spans 14 amino acids. V gave up 5 bases and J gave up 6 bases; unmatched junction bases: 5. CDR3 in amino acids: CASSTQGVYEKLFF. The CDR3 nucleotides read TGTGCCAGCAGTACACAGGGGGTATATGAAAAACTGTTTTTT.

This clonotype was observed many times. The chain carries TRBV10-3 and TRBJ1-4; D not certain. The CDR3 contains 15 residues. Germline-derived CDR1 and CDR2 are ENHRY and SYGVKD. Deletions cut 10 bases from V and 6 bases from J, with 21 bases between. CDR3 in amino acids: CATAQAGVVDEKLFF. The CDR3 DNA reads as TGTGCCACCGCCCAGGCCGGAGTGGTCGATGAAAAACTGTTTTTT.

There are many counts of this clonotype. The chain is built from TRBV7-2 and TRBJ2-7; D is perhaps TRBD1 (6 bases). Deletions cut 2 bases from V and 2 bases from J, with 10 bases between. This CDR3 has 14 residues. Looked up from germline, CDR1 is SGHTA and CDR2 is FQGNSA. The chain's CDR3 is CASSLFRGPYEQYF. CDR3 nucleotide sequence: TGTGCCAGCAGCTTATTCAGGGGCCCCTACGAGCAGTACTTC.

This clonotype was seen ten or more times. The V call is TRBV24-1, the J call TRBJ1-1; 8 bases are shared with TRBD1. CDR3 length: 15 residues. The germline V gene has CDR1 KGHDR and CDR2 SFDVKD. V shed 2 bases, J shed 4 bases, and the junction held 5 bases outside the gene matches. The CDR3 DNA reads TGTGCCACCAGTGATTCCGGACAGGGCGTCACTGAAGCTTTCTTT. Its translation: CATSDSGQGVTEAFF.

This clonotype was counted ten times or more. The J gene is TRBJ1-1, the V gene TRBV28; D not certain. The V and J ends lost 1 base and 5 bases respectively, with 17 bases between them. Per the germline V gene, CDR1 is MDHEN and CDR2 is SYDVKM. The CDR3 is 16 amino acids. In DNA form, the CDR3 reads TGTGCCAGCAGTTTATCCGGGGATTGGCTGGGAACTGAAGCTTTCTTT. Its translation: CASSLSGDWLGTEAFF.

In this sample, this clonotype turned up many times. The rearrangement links TRBV10-3 to TRBJ2-1, with 9 bases identical to TRBD1. J lost 5 bases, V lost 5 bases, and 10 bases had no gene match. Germline loops: CDR1 ENHRY, CDR2 SYGVKD. There are 16 residues in the CDR3. In nucleotides, the CDR3 is TGTGCCATCAGTTCGACAGGGGGTGAAACCCACAATGAGCAGTTCTTC. This translates into CAISSTGGETHNEQFF.

This clonotype was counted between two and nine times. Written as DNA, the CDR3 is TGTGCCTGGAGCGCCGGACGGATTTACGAGCAGTACTTC. The encoded protein is CAWSAGRIYEQYF. The chain uses TRBV30 and TRBJ2-7; D gene ambiguous. Between the trimmed V and J ends, which lost 3 bases and 4 bases, there was a span of 13 bases. The CDR3 sequence is 13 residues long. CDR1 is GTSNPN, CDR2 SVGIG, per germline (reference sequence).

The J gene is TRBJ2-7, the V gene TRBV6-2 or TRBV6-3; D may be TRBD1 or TRBD2 (6 bases each). The V and J ends lost 8 bases and 6 bases respectively, with 23 bases between them. CDR1 MNHEY and CDR2 SVGEGT come from the germline V gene. CDR3 size: 15 residues. CDR3 amino acids: CASCRGGTPTREQYF. In nucleotides, the CDR3 is TGTGCCAGCTGTAGAGGAGGGACACCGACCCGCGAGCAGTACTTC.

This clonotype was counted ten times or more. This chain connects TRBV20-1 to TRBJ2-1, with 14 bases fitting TRBD2. CDR3 length: 16 amino acids. Germline CDR1 is DFQATT and CDR2 is SNEGSKA (reference sequence). Losses at the gene ends were 5 bases for V and 7 bases for J; bases not matched to a gene: 10. The CDR3 nucleotides read TGCAGTGCTCCCCGACTAGCGGGGGGGCGGTCGAATGAGCAGTTCTTC. Encoded protein: CSAPRLAGGRSNEQFF.

In its sample, this clonotype was seen many times. CDR3 nucleotide sequence: TGCGCCAGCAGCCAAGATAGGGGCTGTAATTCACCCCTCCACTTT. Its translation: CASSQDRGCNSPLHF. The chain couples TRBV4-1 to TRBJ1-6; D perhaps matches TRBD1 (5 bases). This CDR3 contains 15 residues. CDR1 and CDR2 (germline): MGHRA, YSYEKL. Trimming pared 0 bases from V and 6 bases from J, leaving 9 bases between.

This clonotype has a count of ten or more. The chain has TRBV12-3 or TRBV12-4 and TRBJ2-5; no reliable D call. V lost 8 bases, J lost 0 bases, and 31 bases lay in between. CDR3 length equals 20 residues. CDR3 in amino acids: CASGLTPGLAFSTYQETQYF. In DNA form, the CDR3 reads TGTGCCAGCGGCCTAACTCCGGGTCTCGCGTTTTCCACGTACCAAGAGACCCAGTACTTC.

The chain joins TRBV5-4 to TRBJ2-5, with D tentatively TRBD1 (6 bases). V was shortened by 0 bases and J by 2 bases, with 14 bases between the two germline ends. CDR3 length equals 16 residues. Per germline, CDR1 SGHNT and CDR2 YYREEE (reference sequence). CDR3 nucleotide sequence: TGTGCCAGCAGCTTGGGAGGACAGATGATACAAGAGACCCAGTACTTC. Encoded protein: CASSLGGQMIQETQYF.

This sequence joins TRBV2 and TRBJ1-3; tentative D call: TRBD1 (5 bases). The V end was cut by 0 bases, the J end by 16 bases, with 10 bases between. The germline V gene encodes CDR1 SNHLY and CDR2 FYNNEI. The CDR3 spans 11 residues. The CDR3 protein is CASSEAARGYF. The CDR3 coding sequence is TGTGCCAGCAGTGAAGCCGCCCGGGGGTATTTT.

This clonotype was detected ten times or more. The chain couples TRBV3-1 to TRBJ2-3; 9 bases fit TRBD2. The CDR3 length is 17 residues. Germline-derived CDR1 and CDR2 are LGHDT and YNNKEL (reference sequence). Trimming cost V 0 bases and J 0 bases; bases outside gene matches: 4. CDR3 residues: CASSQDPAGGSTDTQYF. The CDR3 bases are TGTGCCAGCAGCCAAGACCCAGCGGGGGGCAGCACAGATACGCAGTATTTT.

The rearrangement links TRBV27 to TRBJ1-2; TRBD1 agrees at 9 bases. The CDR3 loop spans 13 amino acids. The germline gives CDR1 MNHEY, CDR2 SMNVEV (reference sequence). Unmatched junction bases numbered 7, after V lost 6 bases and J lost 8 bases. CDR3 in amino acids: CASSGTGSPGYTF. The CDR3 coding sequence is TGTGCCAGCAGCGGGACAGGGAGTCCCGGCTACACCTTC.

V is TRBV9 and J is TRBJ2-7; D remains unclear. In germline, CDR1 is SGDLS, CDR2 YYNGEE. There are 14 residues in the CDR3. Trimming left V 0 bases short and J 2 bases short, with 9 bases between. CDR3 nucleotides: TGTGCCAGCAGCGTAGAAGCCAGTCCCTACGAGCAGTACTTC. As protein: CASSVEASPYEQYF.